One and the same sample provided the 4 T cell receptor beta chains below, sequenced in a study of blood T cells in healthy people across ages (dated by TCRdb to 2014 to 2015). The library was made by 5' RACE. A second PCR of about 6 to 11 cycles was performed with a sample-barcoded 5' primer and a J-beta primer mix. The public reads were reanalyzed by TCRdb: fastp trimming at Q25, MiXCR alignment, in-frame beta chains only. When rows share a CDR3 protein, they turn into one entry using the most common DNA and genes. Counted in this sample were 1.8 million or so distinct CDR3 sequences; around 40% of them appeared once. The ten largest make up more than 20% of the sample. The sample consisted of blood. Every receptor here comes from a human donor in good health.

Only a few counts were recorded for this clonotype. This rearrangement joins TRBV7-2 to TRBJ1-4; TRBD1 might be the D (6 bases). The CDR3 consists of 16 residues. Germline values: CDR1 SGHTA, CDR2 FQGNSA. Trimming pared 2 bases from V and 7 bases from J, leaving 17 bases between. DNA for the CDR3: TGTGCCAGCAGCTTACCGGGACACCTTGTTTCTGAAAAACTGTTTTTT. Its translation is CASSLPGHLVSEKLFF. Complete variable domain (other parts from reference TRBV7-2 and TRBJ1-4): GAGVSQSPSNKVTEKGKDVELRCDPISGHTALYWYRQSLGQGLEFLIYFQGNSAPDKSGLPSDRFSAERTGGSVSTLTIQRTQQEDSAVYLCASSLPGHLVSEKLFFGSGTQLSVL.

This clonotype was detected only a few times. J is TRBJ1-5 and V is TRBV28, with a tentative D call TRBD1 (5 bases). V was pared by 7 bases and J by 4 bases, with 14 bases between. In germline, CDR1 is MDHEN, CDR2 SYDVKM. CDR3 size: 14 residues. The CDR3 reads CASTRRGENQPQHF. CDR3 coding DNA: TGTGCCAGCACGAGAAGGGGAGAAAATCAGCCCCAGCATTTT.

V gene TRBV7-9 combines with J gene TRBJ2-5; a possible D gene is TRBD1 (6 bases). The CDR3 loop spans 12 amino acids. The V gene lost 1 base and the J gene lost 11 bases, with 11 bases spanning the gap. In germline, CDR1 is SEHNR, CDR2 FQNEAQ (reference sequence). The CDR3 loop is CASSLEWTEQYF. The DNA for the CDR3 is TGTGCCAGCAGCTTAGAGTGGACAGAGCAGTACTTC.

The J gene is TRBJ2-7, the V gene TRBV7-2; D tentatively reads TRBD1 or TRBD2 (5 bases each). CDR3 size: 15 residues. V was cut by 3 bases and J by 1 base, with 13 bases left in between. Per the germline V gene, CDR1 is SGHTA and CDR2 is FQGNSA. The CDR3 region has the DNA TGTGCCAGCAGCTTTGGGGGACGACTATCCTACGAGCAGTACTTC. Its protein product is CASSFGGRLSYEQYF. Combining the CDR3 with reference TRBV7-2 and TRBJ2-7 gives the whole variable domain GAGVSQSPSNKVTEKGKDVELRCDPISGHTALYWYRQSLGQGLEFLIYFQGNSAPDKSGLPSDRFSAERTGGSVSTLTIQRTQQEDSAVYLCASSFGGRLSYEQYFGPGTRLTVT.